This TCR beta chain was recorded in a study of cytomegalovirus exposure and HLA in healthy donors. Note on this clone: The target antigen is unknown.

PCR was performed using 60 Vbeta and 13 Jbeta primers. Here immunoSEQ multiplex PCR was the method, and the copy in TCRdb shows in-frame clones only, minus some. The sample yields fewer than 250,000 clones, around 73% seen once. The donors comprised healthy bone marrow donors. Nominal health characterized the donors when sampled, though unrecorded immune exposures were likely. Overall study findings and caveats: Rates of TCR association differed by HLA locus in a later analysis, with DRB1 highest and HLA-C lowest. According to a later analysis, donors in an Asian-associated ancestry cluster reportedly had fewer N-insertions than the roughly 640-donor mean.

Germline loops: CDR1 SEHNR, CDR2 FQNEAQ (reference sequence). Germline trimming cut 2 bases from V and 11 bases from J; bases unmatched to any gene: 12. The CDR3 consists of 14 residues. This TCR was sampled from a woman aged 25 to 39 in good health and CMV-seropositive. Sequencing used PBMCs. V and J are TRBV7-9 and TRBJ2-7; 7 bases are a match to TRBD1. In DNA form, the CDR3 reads TGTGCCAGCAGCTTAACCGGGACAGCTACGCCCGAGTACTTC. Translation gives CASSLTGTATPEYF.